These T cell receptor beta chains were read from a single sample in a study of identifying expanded T cells in peripheral blood. The method was immunoSEQ multiplex PCR; TCRdb's version includes in-frame clones alone and lacks a portion of them. The sample shows 100,000 or so clones, 87% of them seen only once. Sample: blood. The source is a person aged 18 to 70 in good health. The CDR3 runs from the conserved cysteine through the conserved F or W.

V gene: TRBV11-2; J gene: TRBJ2-1; CDR3 length: 15; CDR3 protein: CASSLWGTVGDEQFF
V gene: TRBV10-3; J gene: TRBJ2-1; CDR3 length: 14; CDR3 protein: CAISEQLQGDEQFF
V gene: TRBV9; J gene: TRBJ1-2; CDR3 length: 13; CDR3 protein: CASSVGGAGGYTF
V gene: TRBV4-3; J gene: TRBJ1-6; CDR3 length: 15; CDR3 protein: CASSQDLAQGSPLHF
V gene: TRBV10-3; J gene: TRBJ1-1; CDR3 length: 14; CDR3 protein: CAISVDRDNTEAFF
V gene: TRBV5-1; J gene: TRBJ2-7; CDR3 length: 14; CDR3 protein: CASSSWGGNYEQYF
V gene: TRBV11-3; J gene: TRBJ1-2; CDR3 length: 12; CDR3 protein: CASSFEPEGYTF
V gene: TRBV13; J gene: TRBJ2-5; CDR3 length: 12; CDR3 protein: CASSRPAETQYF
V gene: TRBV27; J gene: TRBJ2-1; CDR3 length: 17; CDR3 protein: CASTPWFGDRGYNEQFF
V gene: TRBV7-8; J gene: TRBJ2-7; CDR3 length: 14; CDR3 protein: CASRGTGGFFKQYF
V gene: TRBV4-3; J gene: TRBJ2-3; CDR3 length: 17; CDR3 protein: CASSQDIRASGGYTQYF
V gene: TRBV27; J gene: TRBJ2-7; CDR3 length: 18; CDR3 protein: CASSFSRPGTGGTYEQYF
V gene: TRBV9; J gene: TRBJ1-2; CDR3 length: 16; CDR3 protein: CASSLTPREGAYGYTF
V gene: TRBV6-5; J gene: TRBJ2-7; CDR3 length: 14; CDR3 protein: CASSYSGQTYEQYF
V gene: TRBV5-4; J gene: TRBJ2-5; CDR3 length: 14; CDR3 protein: CASREGTVQETQYF
V gene: TRBV4-3; J gene: TRBJ2-5; CDR3 length: 16; CDR3 protein: CASSLRGRGTQETQYF
V gene: TRBV21-1; J gene: TRBJ1-4; CDR3 length: 17; CDR3 protein: CASSLQWSGTTNEKLFF
V gene: TRBV28; J gene: TRBJ1-1; CDR3 length: 17; CDR3 protein: CASSLAAGQGARAEAFF